Each of the 27 T cell receptor beta chains below was sequenced from the same sample in a study of cytomegalovirus exposure and HLA in healthy donors. This table comes from immunoSEQ multiplex PCR, and its TCRdb copy is limited to in-frame clones, with some not included. This sample has 120,000 or so clones, with roughly 89% found just once. Sequenced: PBMCs. All receptors come from a woman aged 18-35 years in good health and CMV-seronegative.

Remarks on this clone: The same CDR3 arises from other DNA sequences in this sample as well. The DNA for the CDR3 is TGTGCCAGCAGCCCCCAGAATGAGCAGTTCTTC. It specifies CASSPQNEQFF. The chain is built from TRBV7-2 and TRBJ2-1; D not resolved. CDR1 is SGHTA and CDR2 is FQGNSA in the germline V gene. Deletions cut 5 bases from V and 7 bases from J, with 6 bases between. The CDR3 totals 11 residues.

The chain has TRBV6-5 and TRBJ2-3; 8 bases map to TRBD1. The CDR3 has 16 amino acids. CDR1 is MNHEY and CDR2 is SVGAGI in the germline V gene. The junction had 4 bases not matched to a gene; V was cut back by 2 bases and J by 0 bases. CDR3 in amino acids: CASSYRTGTSTDTQYF. CDR3 coding DNA: TGTGCCAGCAGTTACCGGACAGGGACTAGCACAGATACGCAGTATTTT.

The chain links TRBV19 to TRBJ2-1; weak D call: TRBD2 (7 bases). The CDR3 has 20 residues. V lost 3 bases and J lost 0, with 24 bases in between. From germline, CDR1 is LNHDA and CDR2 SQIVND (reference sequence). The CDR3 here is CASSIRGASLSPSSYNEQFF. As DNA, the CDR3 is TGTGCCAGTAGTATCCGGGGGGCTAGTCTTTCTCCGAGCTCCTACAATGAGCAGTTCTTC. Full variable domain (remainder filled in from reference TRBV19 and TRBJ2-1): DGGITQSPKYLFRKEGQNVTLSCEQNLNHDAMYWYRQDPGQGLRLIYYSQIVNDFQKGDIAEGYSVSREKKESFPLTVTSAQKNPTAFYLCASSIRGASLSPSSYNEQFFGPGTRLTVL.

CDR3 residues: CASSVEGKGSPYGYTF. CDR3 DNA sequence: TGTGCCAGCAGCGTAGAGGGGAAAGGATCCCCCTATGGCTACACCTTC. The V and J genes are TRBV9 and TRBJ1-2; D possibly corresponds to TRBD1 (5 bases). Germline lookup yields CDR1 SGDLS and CDR2 YYNGEE. V lost 0 bases and J lost 4, with 16 bases in between. The CDR3 loop spans 16 amino acids.

The chain employs TRBV29-1 and TRBJ2-7, with TRBD2 matching 9 bases. Germline V CDR1 and CDR2: SQVTM, ANQGSEA. CDR3 size: 18 residues. V dropped 0 bases and J dropped 3; count of bases not matched to a gene: 15. Written as DNA, the CDR3 is TGCAGCGTTGAAGAGGACAGAAGTAGCGGGAGAGCAGGCTACGAGCAGTACTTC. As protein: CSVEEDRSSGRAGYEQYF.

The rearrangement joins TRBV5-1 to TRBJ1-6; 9 nucleotides agree with TRBD1. Germline CDR1 SGHRS, CDR2 YFSETQ. Trimming took 2 bases from V and 7 from J; bases not matched to a gene: 1. CDR3 length equals 14 residues. The CDR3 DNA is TGCGCCAGCAGCTTTGGGACAGGGAATTCACCCCTCCACTTT. Amino acid sequence: CASSFGTGNSPLHF.

The CDR3 sequence: CASSPGLAGYNEQFF. The CDR3 DNA reads TGTGCCAGCAGCCCAGGACTAGCGGGGTACAATGAGCAGTTCTTC. This chain uses TRBV9 with TRBJ2-1; the match to TRBD2 covers 12 bases. This CDR3 region has 15 residues. The ends lost 4 bases at V and 4 bases at J; junction bases unmatched: 3. In germline, CDR1 is SGDLS, CDR2 YYNGEE.

The chain employs TRBV2 and TRBJ2-2; 12 nucleotides align to TRBD2. Unmatched junction bases numbered 4, after V lost 2 bases and J lost 6 bases. In germline, CDR1 is SNHLY, CDR2 FYNNEI. The CDR3 loop spans 16 amino acids. The DNA of the CDR3 is TGTGCCAGCAGTGAAACTAGCGGGAGGAAATCCGGGGAGCTGTTTTTT. Protein product: CASSETSGRKSGELFF.

The table lists this clone with a few counts. This sequence joins TRBV2 and TRBJ1-2, with 8 bases that match TRBD1. Germline assignment: CDR1 SNHLY and CDR2 FYNNEI. V lost 5 bases and J lost 6; bases outside the gene matches: 5. The CDR3 sequence is 13 residues long. The CDR3 coding sequence is TGTGCCAGCAGTTCCGGACAGGGTGATGGCTACACCTTC. Its protein is CASSSGQGDGYTF.

This chain uses TRBV29-1 with TRBJ1-2; 8 nucleotides align to TRBD1. The J segment lost 4 bases and the V segment lost 7 bases, leaving 8 bases of the junction unmatched. The CDR3 is made up of 13 amino acids. The germline V gene encodes CDR1 SQVTM and CDR2 ANQGSEA. Written as DNA, the CDR3 is TGCAGCGGATCAGGACAGGGCACCTATGGCTACACCTTC. Protein sequence: CSGSGQGTYGYTF. Using reference TRBV29-1 and TRBJ1-2 for the parts outside the CDR3, the full variable domain is SAVISQKPSRDICQRGTSLTIQCQVDSQVTMMFWYRQQPGQSLTLIATANQGSEATYESGFVIDKFPISRPNLTFSTLTVSNMSPEDSSIYLCSGSGQGTYGYTFGSGTRLTVV.

This clone has only a few counts. The chain employs TRBV25-1 and TRBJ2-7; D is unresolved. The CDR3 runs to 10 residues. The germline V and J ends were trimmed by 4 bases and 7 bases, with 5 bases remaining between them. The germline V gene has CDR1 MGHDK and CDR2 SYGVNS. For the CDR3, the DNA is TGTGCCAGCAGTGGGCCGGAGCAGTACTTC. The encoded protein is CASSGPEQYF.

A single count supports this clone. The chain is built from TRBV7-2 and TRBJ2-6; no clear D gene. This CDR3 contains 14 residues. Germline V CDR1 and CDR2: SGHTA, FQGNSA. Trimming pared 0 bases from V and 4 bases from J, leaving 4 bases between. CDR3 DNA sequence: TGTGCCAGCAGCTTAGCGCTAGGGGCCAACGTCCTGACTTTC. Its translation: CASSLALGANVLTF.

The chain uses TRBV27 and TRBJ2-3; the match to TRBD1 covers 7 bases. Germline CDR1 MNHEY, CDR2 SMNVEV (reference sequence). The CDR3 extends over 16 amino acids. Trimming cost V 5 bases and J 6 bases; bases outside gene matches: 14. The CDR3 DNA reads as TGTGCCAGCAGTCCCCCAGAACAGCGCAGGGGGGATACGCAGTATTTT. This codes for CASSPPEQRRGDTQYF.

This chain connects TRBV28 to TRBJ1-5; tentative D call: TRBD1 (6 bases). The CDR3 consists of 15 residues. Trimming took off 8 bases at V and 1 base at J, with 15 bases between the two ends. The germline V gene encodes CDR1 MDHEN and CDR2 SYDVKM. CDR3 loop: CASEGGGLSNQPQHF. The CDR3 region has the DNA TGTGCCAGCGAAGGGGGGGGGTTAAGCAATCAGCCCCAGCATTTT.

The chain combines TRBV20-1 with TRBJ1-2; D gene uncertain. The CDR3 is 11 amino acids. Trimming removed 7 bases from V and 8 bases from J, with 14 bases in between. Germline assignment: CDR1 DFQATT and CDR2 SNEGSKA (reference sequence). CDR3 nucleotides: TGCAGTGTCGACTTCGCTGGGGGCTACACCTTC. It specifies CSVDFAGGYTF.

The chain joins TRBV30 to TRBJ1-2; 9 bases align to TRBD1. V lost 2 bases and J lost 8; bases outside the gene matches: 12. This CDR3 has 15 residues. CDR1 is GTSNPN, CDR2 SVGIG, per germline (reference sequence). Here the CDR3 reads CAWSPKTGGFNGYTF. CDR3 in DNA: TGTGCCTGGAGTCCTAAGACAGGGGGGTTTAACGGCTACACCTTC.

This chain connects TRBV29-1 to TRBJ1-1; TRBD1 might be the D (6 bases). V was shortened by 6 bases and J by 7 bases, with 18 bases between the two germline ends. The CDR3 sequence is 13 residues long. CDR1 and CDR2 (germline): SQVTM, ANQGSEA. The CDR3 protein is CSVRMGGPIEAFF. CDR3 nucleotide sequence: TGCAGCGTCAGAATGGGGGGGCCCATTGAAGCTTTCTTT.

V and J are TRBV28 and TRBJ2-2; perhaps TRBD2 as D (6 bases). This CDR3 comprises 15 residues. CDR1 is MDHEN, CDR2 SYDVKM, per germline. Trimming left V 4 bases short and J 4 bases short, with 13 bases between. CDR3 region: CASSSPGTLTGELFF. In nucleotides, the CDR3 is TGTGCCAGCAGTTCCCCCGGGACTCTCACCGGGGAGCTGTTTTTT. Combining the CDR3 with reference TRBV28 and TRBJ2-2 gives the whole variable domain DVKVTQSSRYLVKRTGEKVFLECVQDMDHENMFWYRQDPGLGLRLIYFSYDVKMKEKGDIPEGYSVSREKKERFSLILESASTNQTSMYLCASSSPGTLTGELFFGEGSRLTVL.

CDR3 in DNA: TGTGCCAGCAAATCCCGGAACACTGAAGCTTTCTTT. Its translation: CASKSRNTEAFF. The chain combines TRBV7-9 with TRBJ1-1; D gene ambiguous. The V gene lost 7 bases and the J gene lost 1 base, with 7 bases spanning the gap. CDR1 is SEHNR, CDR2 FQNEAQ, per germline (reference sequence). The CDR3 loop spans 12 amino acids.

The V call is TRBV5-4, the J call TRBJ1-3; TRBD1 matches at 8 bases. V lost 6 bases and J lost 5; bases outside the gene matches: 13. Germline CDR1 reads SGHNT; CDR2 reads YYREEE (reference sequence). The CDR3 length is 16 residues. As DNA, the CDR3 is TGTGCCAGCACCGTTGGAGGCCAGGGGGCGAGAAACACCATATATTTT. Amino acids: CASTVGGQGARNTIYF. Drawing the rest from reference TRBV5-4 and TRBJ1-3, the complete variable domain is ETGVTQSPTHLIKTRGQQVTLRCSSQSGHNTVSWYQQALGQGPQFIFQYYREEENGRGNFPPRFSGLQFPNYSSELNVNALELDDSALYLCASTVGGQGARNTIYFGEGSWLTVV.

J is TRBJ2-2 and V is TRBV7-2; TRBD2 might be the D (6 bases). The CDR3 covers 14 residues. The germline V gene encodes CDR1 SGHTA and CDR2 FQGNSA. The V gene lost 7 bases and the J gene lost 5 bases, with 14 bases spanning the gap. DNA for the CDR3: TGTGCCAGCATATTAACAGCGGGTACCGGGGAGCTGTTTTTT. Encoded protein: CASILTAGTGELFF.

V gene TRBV28 combines with J gene TRBJ2-2; 12 nucleotides align to TRBD2. The junction had 4 bases not matched to a gene; V was cut back by 2 bases and J by 3 bases. Looked up from germline, CDR1 is MDHEN and CDR2 is SYDVKM. The CDR3 contains 17 residues. CDR3 sequence reads: CASSLGLAGRYTGELFF. The CDR3 nucleotides read TGTGCCAGCAGTTTAGGACTAGCGGGGAGGTACACCGGGGAGCTGTTTTTT. Looking up the rest from reference TRBV28 and TRBJ2-2 gives the full variable domain: DVKVTQSSRYLVKRTGEKVFLECVQDMDHENMFWYRQDPGLGLRLIYFSYDVKMKEKGDIPEGYSVSREKKERFSLILESASTNQTSMYLCASSLGLAGRYTGELFFGEGSRLTVL.

V gene TRBV12-5 combines with J gene TRBJ2-1; D may be TRBD2 (6 bases). CDR3 length equals 16 residues. Trimming pared 0 bases from V and 15 bases from J, leaving 24 bases between. Germline CDR1 is LGHNT and CDR2 is FRNRAP. CDR3 region: CASGLVTGRRPSAVFF. The CDR3 bases are TGTGCTAGTGGTTTGGTAACTGGGAGGCGCCCCTCAGCTGTGTTCTTC.

The gene calls are TRBV2 and TRBJ2-1, with 12 positions matching TRBD2. CDR3 length: 16 amino acids. Looked up from germline, CDR1 is SNHLY and CDR2 is FYNNEI. Trimming at V came to 3 bases and at J to 9 bases, leaving 9 bases not matched to a gene. The CDR3 protein is CASSDRLAGGPSEQFF. CDR3 nucleotides: TGTGCCAGCAGTGACCGCCTAGCGGGGGGGCCTAGTGAGCAGTTCTTC. The full variable domain, with the rest looked up from reference TRBV2 and TRBJ2-1, is EPEVTQTPSHQVTQMGQEVILRCVPISNHLYFYWYRQILGQKVEFLVSFYNNEISEKSEIFDDQFSVERPDGSNFTLKIRSTKLEDSAMYFCASSDRLAGGPSEQFFGPGTRLTVL.

This sequence joins TRBV6-6 and TRBJ2-7; 7 nucleotides line up with TRBD1. The CDR3 covers 16 residues. Looked up from germline, CDR1 is MNHNY and CDR2 is SVGAGI (reference sequence). Losses at the gene ends were 5 bases for V and 3 bases for J; bases not matched to a gene: 13. CDR3 residues: CASSPHTGVTFYEQYF. The DNA for the CDR3 is TGTGCCAGCAGTCCCCACACAGGGGTAACGTTCTACGAGCAGTACTTC.

This clone has just a few counts. This sequence joins TRBV29-1 and TRBJ1-1, with 8 positions matching TRBD1. Per the germline V gene, CDR1 is SQVTM and CDR2 is ANQGSEA. Trimming took 4 bases from V and 1 from J; bases not matched to a gene: 8. This CDR3 is built from 15 residues. CDR3 in DNA: TGCAGCGTTGGGGGCCTGACAGGGGAGAACACTGAAGCTTTCTTT. Its translation is CSVGGLTGENTEAFF. Filled out from reference TRBV29-1 and TRBJ1-1, the complete variable domain reads SAVISQKPSRDICQRGTSLTIQCQVDSQVTMMFWYRQQPGQSLTLIATANQGSEATYESGFVIDKFPISRPNLTFSTLTVSNMSPEDSSIYLCSVGGLTGENTEAFFGQGTRLTVV.

The chain employs TRBV6-5 and TRBJ1-3; D perhaps matches TRBD1 (5 bases). The germline V gene has CDR1 MNHEY and CDR2 SVGAGI. Trimming cost V 1 base and J 3 bases, with 13 bases left between them. The CDR3 spans 16 residues. DNA for the CDR3: TGTGCCAGCAGTTACTATTCGGACAATAGTGGAAACACCATATATTTT. Translated: CASSYYSDNSGNTIYF.